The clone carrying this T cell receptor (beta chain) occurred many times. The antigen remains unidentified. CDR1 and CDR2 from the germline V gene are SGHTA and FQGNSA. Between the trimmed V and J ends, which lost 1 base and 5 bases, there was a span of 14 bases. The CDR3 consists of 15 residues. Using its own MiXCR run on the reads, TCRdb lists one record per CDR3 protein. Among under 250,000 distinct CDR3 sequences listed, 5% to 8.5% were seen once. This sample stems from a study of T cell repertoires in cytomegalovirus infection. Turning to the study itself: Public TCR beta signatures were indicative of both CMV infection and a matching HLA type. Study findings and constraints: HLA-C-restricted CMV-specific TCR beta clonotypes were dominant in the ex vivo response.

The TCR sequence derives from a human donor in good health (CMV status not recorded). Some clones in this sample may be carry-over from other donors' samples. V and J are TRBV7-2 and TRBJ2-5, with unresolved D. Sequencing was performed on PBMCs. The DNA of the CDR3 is TGTGCCAGCAGCTTAGTATCTGCCTCGCGGGAGACCCAGTACTTC. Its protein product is CASSLVSASRETQYF.